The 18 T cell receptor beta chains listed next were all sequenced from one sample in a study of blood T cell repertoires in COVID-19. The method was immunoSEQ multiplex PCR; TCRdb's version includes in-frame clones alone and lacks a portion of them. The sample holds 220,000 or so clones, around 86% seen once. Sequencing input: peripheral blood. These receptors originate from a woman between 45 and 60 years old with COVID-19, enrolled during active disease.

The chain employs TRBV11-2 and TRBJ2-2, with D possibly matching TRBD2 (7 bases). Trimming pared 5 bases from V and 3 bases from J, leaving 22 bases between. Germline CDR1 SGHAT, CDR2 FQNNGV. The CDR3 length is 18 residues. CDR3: CASSPLGGVGAHTGELFF. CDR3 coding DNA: TGTGCCAGCAGCCCATTAGGGGGGGTCGGGGCCCACACCGGGGAGCTGTTTTTT.

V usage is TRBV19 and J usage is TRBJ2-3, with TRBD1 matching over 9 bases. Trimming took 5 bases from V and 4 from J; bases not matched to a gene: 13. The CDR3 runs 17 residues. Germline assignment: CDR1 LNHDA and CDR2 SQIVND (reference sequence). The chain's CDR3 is CASSHGFAGQGPDTQYF. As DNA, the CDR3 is TGTGCCAGTAGTCATGGGTTCGCGGGACAGGGCCCAGATACGCAGTATTTT.

CDR3: CASSHGQSNSPLHF. The DNA of the CDR3 is TGTGCCAGCAGCCATGGACAGTCTAATTCACCCCTCCACTTT. The V and J genes are TRBV7-9 and TRBJ1-6; tentatively, D is TRBD1 (6 bases). Trimming took off 5 bases at V and 6 bases at J, with 11 bases between the two ends. The germline V gene has CDR1 SEHNR and CDR2 FQNEAQ (reference sequence). This CDR3 is built from 14 residues.

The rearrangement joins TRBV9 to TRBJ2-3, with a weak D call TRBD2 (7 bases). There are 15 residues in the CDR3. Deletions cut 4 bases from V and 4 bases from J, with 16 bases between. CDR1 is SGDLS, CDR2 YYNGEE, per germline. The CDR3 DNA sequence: TGTGCCAGCAGCCCTGGAGGGGGGGCCGCAGATACGCAGTATTTT. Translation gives CASSPGGGAADTQYF.

CDR3 protein: CASSFHYGYGYTF. DNA for the CDR3: TGTGCCAGCAGTTTCCACTATGGCTATGGCTACACCTTC. This sequence joins TRBV27 and TRBJ1-2; D unclear. Germline CDR1 reads MNHEY; CDR2 reads SMNVEV (reference sequence). V was clipped by 3 bases and J by 4 bases, with 9 bases between them. This CDR3 is 13 amino acids long.

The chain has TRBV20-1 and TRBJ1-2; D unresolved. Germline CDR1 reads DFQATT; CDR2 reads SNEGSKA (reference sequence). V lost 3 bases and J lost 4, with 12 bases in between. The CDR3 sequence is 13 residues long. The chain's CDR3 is CSASAATGYGYTF. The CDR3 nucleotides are TGCAGTGCTAGTGCCGCAACCGGCTATGGCTACACCTTC.

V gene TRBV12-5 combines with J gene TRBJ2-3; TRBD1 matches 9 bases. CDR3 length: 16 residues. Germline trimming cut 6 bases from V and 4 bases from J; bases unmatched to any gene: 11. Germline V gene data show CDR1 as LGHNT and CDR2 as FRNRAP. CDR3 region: CASGPRDRVGADTQYF. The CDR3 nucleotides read TGTGCTAGTGGCCCTCGGGACAGGGTAGGTGCAGATACGCAGTATTTT.

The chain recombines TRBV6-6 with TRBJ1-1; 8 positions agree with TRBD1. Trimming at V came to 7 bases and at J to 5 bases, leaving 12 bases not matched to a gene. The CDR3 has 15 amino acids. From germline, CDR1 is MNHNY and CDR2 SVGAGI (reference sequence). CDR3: CASTQGARRETEAFF. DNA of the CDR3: TGTGCCAGCACCCAGGGGGCGAGAAGGGAGACTGAAGCTTTCTTT.

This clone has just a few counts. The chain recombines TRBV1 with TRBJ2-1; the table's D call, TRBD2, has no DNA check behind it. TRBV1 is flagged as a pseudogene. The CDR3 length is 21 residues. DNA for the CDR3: TGCACCAGCAGCCAGGGGCGGACTAGCGGGGGGGCAAGTTGCAATGAGCAGTCTCCAATCTTC. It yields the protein CTSSQGRTSGGASCNEQSPIF.

The CDR3 sequence: CASSSLESKALRGYTF. In nucleotides, the CDR3 is TGTGCCAGTAGTTCCCTTGAGAGCAAGGCCCTCAGGGGCTACACCTTC. This chain uses TRBV19 with TRBJ1-2; D uncertain. The CDR3 is made up of 16 amino acids. V lost 5 bases, J lost 8 bases, and 24 bases lay in between. Germline V CDR1 and CDR2: LNHDA, SQIVND (reference sequence).

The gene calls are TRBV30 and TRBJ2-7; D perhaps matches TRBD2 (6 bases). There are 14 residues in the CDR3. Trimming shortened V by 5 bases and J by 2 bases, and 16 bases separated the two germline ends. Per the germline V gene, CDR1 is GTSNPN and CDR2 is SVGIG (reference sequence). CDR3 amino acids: CAWGKAGLPYEQYF. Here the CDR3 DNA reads TGTGCCTGGGGCAAAGCGGGCCTTCCCTACGAGCAGTACTTC.

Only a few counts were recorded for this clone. CDR3 sequence reads: CASSALGNGNTIYF. The CDR3 DNA sequence: TGCGCCAGCAGTGCCCTAGGCAACGGAAACACCATATATTTT. The chain combines TRBV10-1 with TRBJ1-3; D call uncertain. The CDR3 length is 14 residues. V was cut by 4 bases and J by 4 bases, with 11 bases left in between. In germline, CDR1 is WNHNN, CDR2 SYGVQD (reference sequence).

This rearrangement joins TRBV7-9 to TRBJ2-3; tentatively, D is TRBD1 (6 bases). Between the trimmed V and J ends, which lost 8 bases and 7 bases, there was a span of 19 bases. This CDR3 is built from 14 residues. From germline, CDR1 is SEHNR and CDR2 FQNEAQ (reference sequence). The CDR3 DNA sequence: TGTGCCAGCTCACCCCAGGGACACGGGAATACGCAGTATTTT. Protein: CASSPQGHGNTQYF.

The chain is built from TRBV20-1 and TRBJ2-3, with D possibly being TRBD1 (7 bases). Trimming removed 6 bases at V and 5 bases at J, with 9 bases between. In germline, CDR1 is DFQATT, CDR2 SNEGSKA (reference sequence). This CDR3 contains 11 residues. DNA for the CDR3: TGCAGTGCCAGGGGGGAAGATACGCAGTATTTT. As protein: CSARGEDTQYF.

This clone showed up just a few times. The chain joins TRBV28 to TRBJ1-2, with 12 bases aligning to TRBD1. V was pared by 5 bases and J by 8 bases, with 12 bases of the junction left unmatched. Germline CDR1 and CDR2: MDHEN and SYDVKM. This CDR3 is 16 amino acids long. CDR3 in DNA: TGTGCCAGCAGTCCCCCTCCGGGACAGGGGGCGCGGGGCTACACCTTC. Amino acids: CASSPPPGQGARGYTF.

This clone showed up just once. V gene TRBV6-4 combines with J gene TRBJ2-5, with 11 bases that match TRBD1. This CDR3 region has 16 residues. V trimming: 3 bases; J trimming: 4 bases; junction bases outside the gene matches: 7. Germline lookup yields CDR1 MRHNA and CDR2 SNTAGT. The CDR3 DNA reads TGTGCCAGCAGTGAAAGCTCGGGACAGGGGGTAGAGACCCAGTACTTC. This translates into CASSESSGQGVETQYF.

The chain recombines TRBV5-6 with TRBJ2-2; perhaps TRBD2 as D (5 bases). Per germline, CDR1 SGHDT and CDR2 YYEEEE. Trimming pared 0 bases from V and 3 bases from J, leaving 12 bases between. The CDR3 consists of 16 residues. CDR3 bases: TGTGCCAGCAGCTTGGAAAAAGGGCGGGACACCGGGGAGCTGTTTTTT. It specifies CASSLEKGRDTGELFF.

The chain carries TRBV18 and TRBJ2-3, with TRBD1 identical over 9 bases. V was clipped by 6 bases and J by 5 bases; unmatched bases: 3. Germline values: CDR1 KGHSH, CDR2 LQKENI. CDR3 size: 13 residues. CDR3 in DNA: TGTGCCAGCTCTACAGGGGGCGTAGATACGCAGTATTTT. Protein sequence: CASSTGGVDTQYF.